Each of the 27 T cell receptor beta chains below was sequenced from the same sample in a study of CD8 T cells in ankylosing spondylitis. TCRdb reanalysed the 5' RACE reads using MiXCR and keeps one entry per CDR3 protein. The sample lists roughly 100,000 distinct CDR3 sequences, about 8% occurring once. Source material: blood, either unsorted or a sorted T cell fraction (not recorded which). Source of these receptors: a male donor with ankylosing spondylitis or in good health (not recorded which).

This clonotype was seen at least ten times. The genes are TRBV25-1 and TRBJ2-1, with 14 bases matching TRBD2. Trimming removed 6 bases from V and 4 bases from J; junction bases left unmatched: 8. The CDR3 has 17 residues. In germline, CDR1 is MGHDK, CDR2 SYGVNS. This chain's CDR3 is CASRHPGLAGVYNEQFF. DNA for the CDR3: TGTGCCAGCAGGCATCCGGGACTAGCGGGGGTTTACAATGAGCAGTTCTTC.

This clonotype showed up many times. This chain links TRBV20-1 with TRBJ1-2; 11 nucleotides match TRBD1. Germline CDR1 reads DFQATT; CDR2 reads SNEGSKA (reference sequence). This CDR3 comprises 16 residues. The ends lost 3 bases at V and 2 bases at J; junction bases unmatched: 8. The CDR3 DNA reads as TGCAGTGCTAGGGAAGGACAGGGGGCTATCAACTATGGCTACACCTTC. It encodes CSAREGQGAINYGYTF.

With respect to this clonotype: A much bigger clone sits one base away, suggesting this may be a read error. The V and J genes are TRBV7-9 and TRBJ2-1, with D perhaps assigned TRBD1 or TRBD2 (6 bases each). The CDR3 totals 15 residues. In germline, CDR1 is SEHNR, CDR2 FQNEAQ (reference sequence). Trimming took 3 bases from V and 12 from J, leaving 21 bases between them. CDR3 region: CASSFRGSGFLVQFF. The CDR3 DNA follows: TGTGCCAGCAGCTTCAGGGGTAGCGGCTTCCTGGTGCAGTTCTTC.

This clonotype was recorded at least ten times. J is TRBJ2-7 and V is TRBV4-1, with 8 bases matching TRBD2. Germline V gene data show CDR1 as MGHRA and CDR2 as YSYEKL. The CDR3 is 15 amino acids. V lost 4 bases to trimming and J lost 4 bases; unmatched junction nucleotides: 9. CDR3 sequence reads: CASSLEEREIYEQYF. CDR3 bases: TGCGCCAGCAGCCTGGAGGAGCGGGAGATTTACGAGCAGTACTTC.

This clonotype has a count of ten or more. This chain connects TRBV11-1 to TRBJ1-2; no clear D gene. The CDR3 has 13 residues. Looked up from germline, CDR1 is SGHAT and CDR2 is FQDESV (reference sequence). Trimming shortened V by 6 bases and J by 2 bases, and 10 bases separated the two germline ends. The CDR3 reads CASSRQGNYGYTF. CDR3 bases: TGTGCCAGCAGTCGCCAAGGGAACTATGGCTACACCTTC.

This clonotype was seen at least ten times. CDR3 region: CSAPPDSNYGYTF. The CDR3 DNA sequence: TGCAGTGCCCCCCCCGACAGTAACTATGGCTACACCTTC. The chain uses TRBV20-1 and TRBJ1-2; D may be TRBD1 (5 bases). Germline CDR1 reads DFQATT; CDR2 reads SNEGSKA (reference sequence). Trimming stripped 6 bases from V and 1 base from J, with 12 bases between. The CDR3 is made up of 13 amino acids.

This clonotype was counted many times. V is TRBV5-1 and J is TRBJ2-1; TRBD1 aligns across 7 bases. The CDR3 extends over 15 amino acids. The V and J ends lost 5 bases and 3 bases, in that order; junction bases with no gene match: 8. CDR1 is SGHRS, CDR2 YFSETQ, per germline. CDR3 amino acids: CASSPDRAVYNEQFF. DNA of the CDR3: TGCGCCAGCAGTCCAGACAGGGCGGTCTACAATGAGCAGTTCTTC.

This clonotype was seen at least ten times. The V and J genes are TRBV27 and TRBJ1-6; 9 bases line up with TRBD1. Germline assignment: CDR1 MNHEY and CDR2 SMNVEV (reference sequence). This CDR3 is built from 17 residues. The V and J ends lost 5 bases and 5 bases, in that order; junction bases with no gene match: 10. CDR3 amino acids: CASSLGTGRANNSPLHF. The CDR3 nucleotides are TGTGCCAGCAGTCTCGGGACAGGGAGGGCTAATAATTCACCCCTCCACTTT.

This clonotype was seen at least ten times. The chain combines TRBV20-1 with TRBJ2-2; tentatively, D is TRBD2 (5 bases). The CDR3 has 13 residues. Trimming shortened V by 7 bases and J by 1 base, and 10 bases separated the two germline ends. CDR1 and CDR2 from the germline V gene are DFQATT and SNEGSKA (reference sequence). Here the CDR3 reads CSGLARNTGELFF. The CDR3, as DNA: TGCAGTGGCCTAGCAAGGAACACCGGGGAGCTGTTTTTT.

This clonotype was seen many times. CDR3 coding DNA: TGTGCCAGCAGCTTGGGGGCTAGCGGTCAGTCCTACAATGAGCAGTTCTTC. Amino acids: CASSLGASGQSYNEQFF. The chain joins TRBV5-4 to TRBJ2-1, with 7 bases identical to TRBD2. V lost 0 bases and J lost 1; bases outside the gene matches: 7. Germline CDR1 is SGHNT and CDR2 is YYREEE (reference sequence). The CDR3 runs 17 residues.

This clonotype was observed at least ten times. The J gene is TRBJ2-7, the V gene TRBV29-1, with D possibly matching TRBD1 (6 bases). The V and J ends lost 5 bases and 2 bases respectively, with 13 bases between them. Germline V gene data show CDR1 as SQVTM and CDR2 as ANQGSEA. The CDR3 is 13 residues long. CDR3 nucleotides: TGCAGCGTTACGGCCCAGGGGACCTACGAGCAGTACTTC. It is translated as CSVTAQGTYEQYF.

This clonotype was seen many times. The chain uses TRBV7-2 and TRBJ2-3; TRBD1 agrees at 7 bases. CDR1 and CDR2 from the germline V gene are SGHTA and FQGNSA. With V trimmed by 5 bases and J by 0 bases, 5 bases remained unmatched. The CDR3 totals 15 residues. As DNA, the CDR3 is TGTGCCAGCAGCAAGGGGGCTTCTAGCACAGATACGCAGTATTTT. Translating it yields CASSKGASSTDTQYF.

This clonotype has at least ten counts. The V and J genes are TRBV5-6 and TRBJ2-2, with 9 bases matching TRBD2. Losses at the gene ends were 6 bases for V and 5 bases for J; bases not matched to a gene: 14. CDR3 length: 17 amino acids. CDR1 is SGHDT and CDR2 is YYEEEE in the germline V gene. The CDR3 DNA is TGTGCCAGCAATCTGGGGCTAGCGGGATTCACGACCGGGGAGCTGTTTTTT. Residues: CASNLGLAGFTTGELFF.

This clonotype occurred many times. The genes are TRBV20-1 and TRBJ1-4; D is ambiguous. Germline V lookup: CDR1 DFQATT, CDR2 SNEGSKA (reference sequence). Trimming removed 2 bases at V and 8 bases at J, with 18 bases between. The CDR3 is 15 amino acids. DNA for the CDR3: TGCAGTGCTAGATCCTGGGGTCGTGATGGGGAAAAACTGTTTTTT. Its protein is CSARSWGRDGEKLFF.

This clonotype was seen only a few times. V and J are TRBV7-2 and TRBJ2-3, with D hard to call. Per the germline V gene, CDR1 is SGHTA and CDR2 is FQGNSA. The CDR3 runs to 14 residues. The V and J ends lost 0 bases and 4 bases respectively, with 8 bases between them. The CDR3 coding sequence is TGTGCCAGCAGCTTAGCCACAGCCCCAGATACGCAGTATTTT. This translates into CASSLATAPDTQYF.

This clonotype was counted at least ten times. CDR3 bases: TGTGCCAGCGTGGAGAGGGGGCCTAAGAGCAATCAGCCCCAGCATTTT. Protein sequence: CASVERGPKSNQPQHF. This chain joins TRBV7-8 and TRBJ1-5; TRBD1 aligns across 7 bases. The V segment lost 8 bases and the J segment 1 base; nucleotides outside the gene matches: 11. The germline CDR1 and CDR2 sequences are SGHVS and FQNEAQ. This CDR3 region has 16 residues.

The rearrangement joins TRBV12-3 or TRBV12-4 to TRBJ2-3; D might be TRBD1 (7 bases). The CDR3 has 16 amino acids. V lost 3 bases and J 0 bases, leaving 13 bases between the germline ends. The CDR3: CASSLGAGGSTDTQYF. The CDR3 DNA is TGTGCCAGCAGTTTGGGGGCAGGGGGGAGCACAGATACGCAGTATTTT.

This clonotype has a count of ten or more. The chain is built from TRBV7-9 and TRBJ2-5; 8 positions match TRBD1. The CDR3 spans 13 residues. V lost 6 bases, J lost 3 bases, and 3 bases stayed unmatched. Per germline, CDR1 SEHNR and CDR2 FQNEAQ (reference sequence). CDR3: CASSPGQEETQYF. The DNA for the CDR3 is TGTGCCAGCAGTCCGGGACAGGAAGAGACCCAGTACTTC.

There are a few counts of this clonotype. CDR3 loop: CASSVLGGYYGYTF. In nucleotides, the CDR3 is TGTGCCAGCAGCGTCCTCGGGGGTTACTATGGCTACACCTTC. This rearrangement joins TRBV11-2 to TRBJ1-2; a weak D match, TRBD1 (5 bases). This CDR3 region has 14 residues. Germline V gives CDR1 SGHAT, CDR2 FQNNGV. Trimming left V 5 bases short and J 3 bases short, with 13 bases between.

This clonotype came up a few times. This rearrangement joins TRBV29-1 to TRBJ2-5; either TRBD1 or TRBD2 may fit D (5 bases each). V gave up 4 bases and J gave up 5 bases, with 17 bases separating them. Germline loops: CDR1 SQVTM, CDR2 ANQGSEA. The length of the CDR3 is 14 residues. The CDR3 loop is CSVAGTFSGETQYF. CDR3 DNA: TGCAGCGTTGCGGGGACCTTTTCTGGGGAGACCCAGTACTTC. Using reference TRBV29-1 and TRBJ2-5 for the parts outside the CDR3, the full variable domain is SAVISQKPSRDICQRGTSLTIQCQVDSQVTMMFWYRQQPGQSLTLIATANQGSEATYESGFVIDKFPISRPNLTFSTLTVSNMSPEDSSIYLCSVAGTFSGETQYFGPGTRLLVL.

At least ten counts were recorded for this clonotype. In DNA, the CDR3 is TGTGCCACCAGTGCGAAGCTGGACACCGGGGAGCTGTTTTTT. Protein product: CATSAKLDTGELFF. The rearrangement links TRBV24-1 to TRBJ2-2; D remains ambiguous. The length of the CDR3 is 14 residues. Trimming stripped 5 bases from V and 3 bases from J, with 9 bases between. Germline V CDR1 and CDR2: KGHDR, SFDVKD.

The table lists this clonotype with many counts. V is TRBV5-1 and J is TRBJ2-5, with 8 nucleotides matching TRBD1. Germline CDR1 reads SGHRS; CDR2 reads YFSETQ. There are 15 residues in the CDR3. V lost 3 bases and J lost 1; bases outside the gene matches: 5. The CDR3 spells CASSSPDRAQETQYF. The CDR3 DNA reads as TGCGCCAGCAGCTCGCCGGACAGGGCCCAAGAGACCCAGTACTTC.

The V call is TRBV7-2, the J call TRBJ1-4; 10 bases are a match to TRBD1. The CDR3 extends over 17 amino acids. Trimming cost V 2 bases and J 3 bases; bases outside gene matches: 6. Germline CDR1 is SGHTA and CDR2 is FQGNSA. The CDR3 DNA follows: TGTGCCAGCAGCTTAAGACAGGGGGCGCGGGCTAATGAAAAACTGTTTTTT. Protein: CASSLRQGARANEKLFF.

As regards this clonotype: This may stem from a read error, because a much larger clone lies one nucleotide away. The CDR3 here is CASSSTSGRHADTQYF. CDR3 coding DNA: TGTGCCAGCAGCTCAACCAGCGGGAGACACGCAGATACGCAGTATTTT. V gene TRBV11-2 combines with J gene TRBJ2-3; 8 bases map to TRBD2. V shed 4 bases, J shed 4 bases, and the junction held 10 bases outside the gene matches. Germline assignment: CDR1 SGHAT and CDR2 FQNNGV. There are 16 residues in the CDR3. The full variable domain, in which reference TRBV11-2 and TRBJ2-3 provide the parts outside the CDR3, is EAGVAQSPRYKIIEKRQSVAFWCNPISGHATLYWYQQILGQGPKLLIQFQNNGVVDDSQLPKDRFSAERLKGVDSTLKIQPAKLEDSAVYLCASSSTSGRHADTQYFGPGTRLTVL.

This clonotype was recorded many times. The gene calls are TRBV27 and TRBJ2-5; D might be TRBD2 (5 bases). Germline loops: CDR1 MNHEY, CDR2 SMNVEV (reference sequence). The ends were cut back, 4 bases at V and 5 bases at J, with 26 bases in the middle. The CDR3 covers 18 residues. CDR3 loop: CASSSAAWSGKGRETQYF. CDR3 coding DNA: TGTGCCAGCAGTTCAGCCGCGTGGTCGGGGAAGGGCCGCGAGACCCAGTACTTC.

This clonotype was observed at least ten times. V and J are TRBV20-1 and TRBJ2-7, with 9 bases lining up with TRBD2. The ends lost 0 bases at V and 2 bases at J; junction bases unmatched: 17. CDR3 length: 19 amino acids. From germline, CDR1 is DFQATT and CDR2 SNEGSKA (reference sequence). DNA of the CDR3: TGCAGTGCTAGAGATTATAGGTCTAGCGGGATTTCACCTACCTACGAGCAGTACTTC. Translating it yields CSARDYRSSGISPTYEQYF.

This clonotype has at least ten counts. The rearrangement joins TRBV7-2 to TRBJ2-3, with D unresolved. V lost 1 base, J lost 5 bases, and 4 bases lay in between. CDR3 size: 12 residues. Germline-derived CDR1 and CDR2 are SGHTA and FQGNSA. The CDR3 is CASSLVRDTQYF. The CDR3 coding sequence is TGTGCCAGCAGCTTAGTGAGAGATACGCAGTATTTT.